The 9 T cell receptor beta chains reported below all come from one sample, sequenced in a study of cytomegalovirus exposure and HLA in healthy donors. Both 60 Vbeta primers and 13 Jbeta primers went into the PCR. Here immunoSEQ multiplex PCR was the method, and the copy in TCRdb shows in-frame clones only, minus some. Here the sample spans over 95,000 clones, about 78% being singletons. Sequenced sample: PBMCs. These receptors were taken from a woman aged 40 to 49 in good health and CMV-seropositive.

This clone was seen a few times. The chain uses TRBV9 and TRBJ2-1; 9 bases match TRBD1. Losses at the gene ends were 3 bases for V and 7 bases for J; bases not matched to a gene: 5. CDR1 is SGDLS, CDR2 YYNGEE, per germline. The CDR3 runs to 14 residues. The CDR3 loop reads CASSAAGTGNEQFF. The CDR3 coding sequence is TGTGCCAGCAGCGCGGCCGGGACAGGGAATGAGCAGTTCTTC.

This chain's CDR3 is CASSYETGAFF. The CDR3 coding sequence is TGTGCCAGCAGTTACGAGACAGGAGCTTTCTTT. The V gene is TRBV6-6, the J gene TRBJ1-1, with a tentative D call TRBD1 (6 bases). The CDR3 is 11 amino acids. Germline CDR1 MNHNY, CDR2 SVGAGI (reference sequence). V lost 2 bases, J lost 10 bases, and 8 bases lay in between.

CDR3 sequence (DNA): TGTGCCAGTAGCTCGAACTCAGTCCCCGGGATTCGCGAGCAGTACTTC. It yields the protein CASSSNSVPGIREQYF. The rearrangement joins TRBV19 to TRBJ2-7; D might be TRBD2 (5 bases). This CDR3 is built from 16 residues. Germline V gives CDR1 LNHDA, CDR2 SQIVND (reference sequence). Trimming left V 6 bases short and J 6 bases short, with 24 bases between.

This clone has more than one count but fewer than ten. V is TRBV10-3 and J is TRBJ1-2; a possible D gene is TRBD1 (5 bases). Trimming cost V 0 bases and J 8 bases, with 13 bases left between them. The CDR3 consists of 14 residues. Germline loops: CDR1 ENHRY, CDR2 SYGVKD. CDR3 region: CAISESTGEVGYTF. The DNA for the CDR3 is TGTGCCATCAGTGAGTCGACGGGGGAGGTAGGCTACACCTTC.

V is TRBV2 and J is TRBJ1-5; tentative D call: TRBD1 (6 bases). V lost 8 bases and J 16 bases, leaving 24 bases between the germline ends. Per the germline V gene, CDR1 is SNHLY and CDR2 is FYNNEI. This CDR3 region has 13 residues. CDR3 DNA sequence: TGTGCCAGCTGGGGACACCTCGGCAGGGTAATACATTTT. This gives the protein CASWGHLGRVIHF.

This clone has just a few counts. V and J are TRBV7-8 and TRBJ2-7; unclear D gene. V was pared by 6 bases and J by 3 bases, with 15 bases between. The CDR3 has 14 residues. The germline gives CDR1 SGHVS, CDR2 FQNEAQ. In DNA, the CDR3 is TGTGCCAGCAGACCAAGAGTAATGGTCTACGAGCAGTACTTC. It is translated as CASRPRVMVYEQYF.

The V gene is TRBV5-4, the J gene TRBJ2-7; 11 bases line up with TRBD2. Germline V gene sequence: CDR1 SGHNT, CDR2 YYREEE (reference sequence). There are 18 residues in the CDR3. Trimming took 4 bases from V and 5 from J; bases not matched to a gene: 17. This CDR3 reads CASSQKGSSGGTRDEQYF. CDR3 nucleotides: TGTGCCAGCAGCCAGAAGGGTTCTAGCGGGGGGACCCGGGACGAGCAGTACTTC.

The chain uses TRBV19 and TRBJ2-2; 7 bases fit TRBD1. Losses at the gene ends were 4 bases for V and 8 bases for J; bases not matched to a gene: 7. Per germline, CDR1 LNHDA and CDR2 SQIVND (reference sequence). The CDR3 loop spans 14 amino acids. The CDR3 sequence is CASSTGQKAGELFF. The CDR3 DNA follows: TGTGCCAGTAGTACGGGACAGAAGGCGGGGGAGCTGTTTTTT. The entire variable domain, with the rest obtained from reference TRBV19 and TRBJ2-2, is as follows: DGGITQSPKYLFRKEGQNVTLSCEQNLNHDAMYWYRQDPGQGLRLIYYSQIVNDFQKGDIAEGYSVSREKKESFPLTVTSAQKNPTAFYLCASSTGQKAGELFFGEGSRLTVL.

V usage is TRBV5-1 and J usage is TRBJ2-1; 7 bases line up with TRBD1. V shed 0 bases, J shed 8 bases, and the junction held 8 bases outside the gene matches. This CDR3 region has 15 residues. Germline CDR1 SGHRS, CDR2 YFSETQ. CDR3 sequence: CASSLETGAGHEQFF. The CDR3 DNA is TGCGCCAGCAGCTTGGAAACAGGGGCGGGCCATGAGCAGTTCTTC. The complete variable domain, with remaining parts taken from reference TRBV5-1 and TRBJ2-1, reads KAGVTQTPRYLIKTRGQQVTLSCSPISGHRSVSWYQQTPGQGLQFLFEYFSETQRNKGNFPGRFSGRQFSNSRSEMNVSTLELGDSALYLCASSLETGAGHEQFFGPGTRLTVL.